This T cell receptor (beta chain) was sequenced in a study of tumor-infiltrating lymphocytes in oesophageal squamous cell carcinoma. The CDR3 extends over 13 amino acids. Trimming stripped 3 bases from V and 0 bases from J, with 5 bases between. TCRdb processed the PCR reads anew with MiXCR; each CDR3 protein has one entry. This table holds 10,000 to 14,000 distinct CDR3 sequences, 50% to 65% found once. This TCR was recovered from a male donor with esophageal squamous cell carcinoma. V gene TRBV12-3 or TRBV12-4 combines with J gene TRBJ1-1; no clear D gene. The specimen sequenced was esophageal tumor tissue. CDR3 residues: CASSLTVNTEAFF. CDR3 bases: TGTGCCAGCAGTTTGACGGTGAACACTGAAGCTTTCTTT.